This TCR beta chain was documented in a study of response to subunit inactivated influenza vaccine. Study-wide results and caveats: After each seasonal influenza vaccination, few new T cells are recruited, the authors suggested.

Each CDR3 protein gets one entry after TCRdb re-called the RT-PCR reads with MiXCR. This table holds about 300,000 distinct CDR3 sequences, roughly a fifth found once. This clonotype was seen only a few times. Its antigen is currently unknown. Germline lookup yields CDR1 LGHNA and CDR2 YSLEER. V was pared by 0 bases and J by 6 bases, with 18 bases between. The CDR3 contains 17 residues. The sample consisted of PBMCs from blood, taken around 22 months after vaccination. The source of this sequence is a man aged 50-75 years who received an inactivated influenza vaccine. The chain recombines TRBV4-3 with TRBJ2-1; D is unclear. The CDR3 coding sequence is TGCGCCAGCAGCCAAGACTACTTAGCAGTCGGGTCCAATGAGCAGTTCTTC. Translating gives CASSQDYLAVGSNEQFF.